The source of this T cell receptor beta chain is a study of control samples from healthy donors and cancer patients. The data were produced by immunoSEQ multiplex PCR, yet TCRdb's version contains in-frame clones alone and is incomplete. Among about 61,000 clones listed, 90% were seen once. This clone was seen a single time. CDR3 size: 18 residues. Germline-derived CDR1 and CDR2 are SGHNT and YYREEE (reference sequence). Unmatched junction bases numbered 9, after V lost 2 bases and J lost 1 base. Sequenced input: PBMCs. The V call is TRBV5-4, the J call TRBJ1-2, with 12 bases matching TRBD1. This sequence originates from a man between 60 and 75 years old with colorectal cancer. CDR3 in amino acids: CASSFPGTGGAGNYGYTF. The DNA for the CDR3 is TGTGCCAGCAGCTTCCCCGGGACAGGGGGCGCGGGTAACTATGGCTACACCTTC.